Detailed here is one TCR beta chain. Its target is unknown. CDR1 and CDR2 from the germline V gene are MDHEN and SYDVKM. This CDR3 has 14 residues. The ends were cut back, 6 bases at V and 8 bases at J, with 17 bases in the middle. The sample comes from a study of post-analysis software for immune sequencing data. On the study more broadly: Patients with relapsing-remitting, secondary progressive and progressive-relapsing multiple sclerosis courses were all represented.

Whole-study findings and limits: Elevated frequency relative to controls characterized a handful of TRBV segments in patients, TRBV5-6, TRBV5-1 and TRBV20-1 among them. Controls showed significantly higher normalized Chao1 diversity than did multiple sclerosis patients. Samples sharing a preparation batch grouped tightly together when assessed by F measure.

Sequencing libraries made from TCR beta cDNA carried unique molecular identifiers. Around 500,000 cDNA molecules were obtained from roughly 1 to 10 million T cells. TCRdb redid the calling of the PCR reads with MiXCR, one entry per CDR3 protein. The table has about 800,000 distinct CDR3 sequences, 25% to 30% seen once. Sequencing was carried out using blood. V gene TRBV28 combines with J gene TRBJ1-5; weak D call: TRBD1 (5 bases). This clonotype was sampled from a girl aged 10 to 17 with multiple sclerosis. The CDR3 sequence is CASSTGAEGEPQHF. The CDR3 region has the DNA TGTGCCAGCAGCACCGGGGCAGAGGGCGAGCCCCAGCATTTT.